This T cell receptor (beta chain) was captured in a study of regulatory T cells in long-lasting Graves disease. Study details: Prior antithyroid drug treatment in newly diagnosed Graves' patients lasted under 3 months.

This clonotype was detected many times. Through Arm-PCR of CDR3 regions and iRepertoire HTBI primers, TCR beta libraries were built. Original processing methods: Segment identification across samples yielded 55 to 65 TRBV and 12 to 15 TRBJ segments. TCRdb re-called the multiplex PCR reads through MiXCR, storing one row per CDR3 protein. None of the V and J calls come from the authors' own analysis; TCRdb made them. The sample contains more than 400,000 distinct CDR3 sequences, roughly 16% of which appear only once. Indicated time point: newly diagnosed GD, antithyroid drugs for less than 3 months. The TCR library was made from RNA extracted from PBMCs. The same specimen was also included in a second study, on T cells in Graves' hyperthyroidism and ophthalmopathy. That paper states: In blood, most of the thyroid clonotypes expanded above 0.001 were also present.

The starting material was peripheral blood mononuclear cells (PBMCs), obtained at new diagnosis, from a patient treated with antithyroid drugs. The sequence derives from a man in his forties with Graves disease.

The CDR3 spells CASSPLPAGGVDEQFF. CDR3 DNA: TGTGCCAGCAGCCCCCTCCCAGCGGGAGGAGTCGATGAGCAGTTCTTC. The chain combines TRBV3-1 with TRBJ2-1, with TRBD2 matching over 9 bases. CDR1 LGHDT and CDR2 YNNKEL come from the germline V gene (reference sequence). This CDR3 is built from 16 residues. V was clipped by 4 bases and J by 8 bases; unmatched bases: 12.